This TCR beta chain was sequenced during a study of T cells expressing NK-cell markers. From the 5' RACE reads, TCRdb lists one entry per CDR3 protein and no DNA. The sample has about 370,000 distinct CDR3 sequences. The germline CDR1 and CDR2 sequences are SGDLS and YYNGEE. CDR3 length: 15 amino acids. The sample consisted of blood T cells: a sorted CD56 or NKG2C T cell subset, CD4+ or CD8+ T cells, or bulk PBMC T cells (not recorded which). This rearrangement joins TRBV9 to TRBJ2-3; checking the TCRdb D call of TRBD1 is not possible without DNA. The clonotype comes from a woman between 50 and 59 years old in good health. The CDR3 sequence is CASNRGARGTDTQYF. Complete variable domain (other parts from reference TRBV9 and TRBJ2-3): DSGVTQTPKHLITATGQRVTLRCSPRSGDLSVYWYQQSLDQGLQFLIQYYNGEERAKGNILERFSAQQFPDLHSELNLSSLELGDSALYFCASNRGARGTDTQYFGPGTRLTVL.